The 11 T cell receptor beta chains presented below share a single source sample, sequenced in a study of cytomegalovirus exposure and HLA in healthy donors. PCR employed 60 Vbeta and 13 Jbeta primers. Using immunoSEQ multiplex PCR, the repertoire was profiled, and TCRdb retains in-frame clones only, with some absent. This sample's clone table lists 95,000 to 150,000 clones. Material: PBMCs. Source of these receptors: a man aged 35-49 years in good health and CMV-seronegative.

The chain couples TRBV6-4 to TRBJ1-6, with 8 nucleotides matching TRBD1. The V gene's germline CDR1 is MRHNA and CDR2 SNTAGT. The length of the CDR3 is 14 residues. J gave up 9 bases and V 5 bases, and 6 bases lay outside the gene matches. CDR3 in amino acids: CASSRTGFGSPLHF. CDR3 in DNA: TGTGCCAGCAGTCGGACAGGGTTCGGTTCACCCCTCCACTTT.

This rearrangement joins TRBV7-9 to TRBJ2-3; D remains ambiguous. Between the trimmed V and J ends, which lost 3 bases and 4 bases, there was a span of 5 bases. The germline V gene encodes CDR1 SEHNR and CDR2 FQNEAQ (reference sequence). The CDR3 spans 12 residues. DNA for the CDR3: TGTGCCAGCAGCTTTTCTCCAGATACGCAGTATTTT. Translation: CASSFSPDTQYF.

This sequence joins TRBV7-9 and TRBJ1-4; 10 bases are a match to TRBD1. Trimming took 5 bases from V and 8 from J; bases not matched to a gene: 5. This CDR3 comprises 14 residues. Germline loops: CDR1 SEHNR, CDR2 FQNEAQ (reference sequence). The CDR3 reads CASSADRGKEKLFF. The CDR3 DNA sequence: TGTGCCAGCAGCGCGGACAGGGGGAAGGAAAAACTGTTTTTT.

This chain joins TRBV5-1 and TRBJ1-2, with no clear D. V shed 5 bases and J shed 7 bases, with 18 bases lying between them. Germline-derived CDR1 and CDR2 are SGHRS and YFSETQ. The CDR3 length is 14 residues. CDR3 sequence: CASREQTGYGGYTF. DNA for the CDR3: TGCGCCAGCAGGGAACAAACGGGGTATGGTGGCTACACCTTC.

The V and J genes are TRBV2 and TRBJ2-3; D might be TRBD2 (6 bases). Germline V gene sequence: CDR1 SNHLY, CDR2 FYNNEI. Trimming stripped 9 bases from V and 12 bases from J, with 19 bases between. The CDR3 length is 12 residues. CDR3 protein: CASSGLLVIQYF. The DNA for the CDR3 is TGTGCCAGTTCGGGACTCCTCGTTATCCAGTATTTT.

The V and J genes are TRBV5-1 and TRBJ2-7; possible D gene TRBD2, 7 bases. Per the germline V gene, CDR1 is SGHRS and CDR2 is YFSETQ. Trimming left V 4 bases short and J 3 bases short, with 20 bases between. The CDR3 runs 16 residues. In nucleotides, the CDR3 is TGCGCCAGCAGCCGGGATTCGGGGGGACAAGGCTACGAGCAGTACTTC. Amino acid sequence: CASSRDSGGQGYEQYF.

The CDR3 spells CASSRGSAGELFF. The DNA for the CDR3 is TGTGCCAGCAGCCGCGGGAGTGCCGGGGAGCTGTTTTTT. The chain links TRBV7-2 to TRBJ2-2; 7 bases line up with TRBD2. Trimming removed 5 bases from V and 6 bases from J; junction bases left unmatched: 3. The CDR3 length is 13 residues. Germline lookup yields CDR1 SGHTA and CDR2 FQGNSA.

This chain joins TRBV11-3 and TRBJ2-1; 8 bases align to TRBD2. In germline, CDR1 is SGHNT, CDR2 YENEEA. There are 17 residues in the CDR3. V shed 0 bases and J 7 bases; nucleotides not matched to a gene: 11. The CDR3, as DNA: TGTGCCAGCAGCTTAGATGGGGCGGGAGGCTTCCTAAATGAGCAGTTCTTC. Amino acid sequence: CASSLDGAGGFLNEQFF.

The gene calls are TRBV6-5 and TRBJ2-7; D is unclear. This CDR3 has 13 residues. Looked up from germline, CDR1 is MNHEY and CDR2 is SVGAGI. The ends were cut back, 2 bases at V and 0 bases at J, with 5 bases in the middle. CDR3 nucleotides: TGTGCCAGCAGTTACGAGGCCTCCTACGAGCAGTACTTC. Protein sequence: CASSYEASYEQYF.

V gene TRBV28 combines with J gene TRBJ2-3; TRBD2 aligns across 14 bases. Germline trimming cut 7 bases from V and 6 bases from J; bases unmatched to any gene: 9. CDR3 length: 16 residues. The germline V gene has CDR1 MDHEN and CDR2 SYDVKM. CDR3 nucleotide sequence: TGTGCCAGCACCCTGACTAGCGGGAGGGCCAGGGATACGCAGTATTTT. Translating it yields CASTLTSGRARDTQYF. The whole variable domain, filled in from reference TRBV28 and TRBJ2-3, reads DVKVTQSSRYLVKRTGEKVFLECVQDMDHENMFWYRQDPGLGLRLIYFSYDVKMKEKGDIPEGYSVSREKKERFSLILESASTNQTSMYLCASTLTSGRARDTQYFGPGTRLTVL.

CDR3 sequence reads: CASSSGRRNTGELFF. CDR3 in DNA: TGTGCCAGTAGTAGCGGGAGGAGAAACACCGGGGAGCTGTTTTTT. The genes are TRBV19 and TRBJ2-2; 8 bases are shared with TRBD2. V dropped 4 bases and J dropped 2; count of bases not matched to a gene: 3. In germline, CDR1 is LNHDA, CDR2 SQIVND (reference sequence). The CDR3 has 15 residues.